The rows below give T cell receptor beta chains drawn from one sample of a study of blood T cell repertoires in COVID-19. Using immunoSEQ multiplex PCR, the repertoire was profiled, and TCRdb retains in-frame clones only, with some absent. The repertoire holds around 140,000 clones, with about 89% as singletons. Sequencing was carried out using PBMCs or T cells enriched from blood (not recorded which). The receptors come from a man in his sixties who had recovered from COVID-19. Each CDR3 is given with its conserved first and last residue. The D gene is left open where the match is weak.

D gene: TRBD2; J gene: TRBJ2-3; V gene: TRBV28; CDR3 protein: CASTPGGQTDTQYF
D gene: -; J gene: TRBJ2-2; V gene: TRBV10-3; CDR3 protein: CAYQADTGELFF
D gene: TRBD2; J gene: TRBJ2-3; V gene: TRBV7-2; CDR3 protein: CASSLAGRPDTQYF
D gene: TRBD1; J gene: TRBJ2-7; V gene: TRBV19; CDR3 protein: CASKSHRGSEQYF
D gene: TRBD1; J gene: TRBJ2-7; V gene: TRBV14; CDR3 protein: CASSHDDPGQAFSYEQYF
D gene: TRBD1; J gene: TRBJ2-7; V gene: TRBV5-1; CDR3 protein: CASSSTGVYYEQYF
D gene: -; J gene: TRBJ1-2; V gene: TRBV2; CDR3 protein: CASSVPRKTYGYTF
D gene: -; J gene: TRBJ2-3; V gene: TRBV30; CDR3 protein: CAWSVGTSTDTQYF
D gene: TRBD1; J gene: TRBJ2-7; V gene: TRBV19; CDR3 protein: CASSIGTGESYEQYF
D gene: TRBD2; J gene: TRBJ2-3; V gene: TRBV13; CDR3 protein: CASSPMGGTDTQYF
D gene: -; J gene: TRBJ2-5; V gene: TRBV7-6; CDR3 protein: CASSATRSGETQYF
D gene: TRBD2; J gene: TRBJ2-3; V gene: TRBV28; CDR3 protein: CASSLGTSGSSTDTQYF
D gene: TRBD2; J gene: TRBJ2-1; V gene: TRBV4-1; CDR3 protein: CASSQVMASGRQQFF
D gene: -; J gene: TRBJ2-3; V gene: TRBV2; CDR3 protein: CASQAGYDTQYF
D gene: TRBD1; J gene: TRBJ2-7; V gene: TRBV10-2; CDR3 protein: CASTTGTGGSEQYF
D gene: -; J gene: TRBJ1-1; V gene: TRBV3-1/TRBV3-2; CDR3 protein: CASSQVAGRGTEAFF
D gene: -; J gene: TRBJ1-6; V gene: TRBV5-4; CDR3 protein: CASSLGQGYNSPLHF
D gene: TRBD2; J gene: TRBJ2-1; V gene: TRBV11-2; CDR3 protein: CASSLDPSGGAHDEQFF
D gene: TRBD1; J gene: TRBJ2-7; V gene: TRBV11-2; CDR3 protein: CASSDDRGLEQYF
D gene: -; J gene: TRBJ2-1; V gene: TRBV5-4; CDR3 protein: CASSLGLEQFF
D gene: -; J gene: TRBJ1-1; V gene: TRBV25-1; CDR3 protein: CASSEPGRGTEAFF
D gene: -; J gene: TRBJ1-1; V gene: TRBV6-5; CDR3 protein: CASSYMDSSLTEAFF
D gene: -; J gene: TRBJ2-2; V gene: TRBV27; CDR3 protein: CASSLSRNTGELFF
D gene: TRBD1; J gene: TRBJ1-1; V gene: TRBV5-5; CDR3 protein: CASSPTGTGVLTEAFF
D gene: -; J gene: TRBJ2-7; V gene: TRBV6-5; CDR3 protein: CASTTGTLTTYEQYF
D gene: -; J gene: TRBJ2-5; V gene: TRBV29-1; CDR3 protein: CSVLGGGAFGTQYF
D gene: -; J gene: TRBJ1-4; V gene: TRBV11-2; CDR3 protein: CASSFQLHNEKLFF